This T cell receptor (beta chain) originates from a study of T cell responses to AZD1222 COVID-19 vaccine. This CDR3 has 16 residues. CDR1 and CDR2 from the germline V gene are MGHRA and YSYEKL. In regard to this clone: What it binds is unknown. At one boundary the junction diverges from the germline segment, which might be a read error.

Study-wide results and caveats: Among the donors, most were white British and more were female, and clonal diversity was possibly underestimated.

Measured with immunoSEQ multiplex PCR; TCRdb has only the in-frame clones, and not every one. The profile shows some 140,000 clones, around 92% of them singletons. The rearrangement joins TRBV4-1 to TRBJ1-5; 8 bases are a match to TRBD1. The TCR sequence derives from an adult in good health. The sample consisted of peripheral blood, taken on day 0 of AZD1222 vaccination. CDR3 bases: TGCGCCAGCAGCCACCGCGGACAGGGTAGCCATCAGCCCCAGCATTTT. It yields the protein CASSHRGQGSHQPQHF.